A selection of T cell receptor beta chains follows, all from one sample in a study of blood T cell repertoires in COVID-19. Profiled with immunoSEQ multiplex PCR; TCRdb holds only in-frame clones, not every one. The top ten clones hold approximately 16% of a sample with over 200,000 clones, roughly four fifths of them seen once. The specimen was PBMCs or T cells enriched from blood (not recorded which). The source of these receptors is a man aged 35 to 55 who had recovered from COVID-19. Each CDR3 is given with its conserved first and last residue. The order of the fields is clone size, D gene, V gene, J gene, CDR3 DNA, CDR3 protein. D genes are given only for firm matches. Clone size is shown for a subset of rows, as once, few, many or a class of expanded clone.

few	NA	TRBV10-3	TRBJ1-4	TGTGCCATCAGTGACGGGGGGCAGGGCGCTGAAAAACTGTTTTTT	CAISDGGQGAEKLFF
NA	NA	TRBV11-2	TRBJ2-1	TGTGCCAGCAGCCTAGAGAGCCCTAGGAATGAGCAGTTCTTC	CASSLESPRNEQFF
once	NA	TRBV29-1	TRBJ2-3	TGCAGCGGGATGCCATTACGCGGGGGCGCAGATACGCAGTATTTT	CSGMPLRGGADTQYF
NA	TRBD2	TRBV2	TRBJ2-3	TGTGCCAGCAGTCCTAGCGGCAGGCGAGGAGATACGCAGTATTTT	CASSPSGRRGDTQYF
NA	TRBD2	TRBV2	TRBJ2-1	TGTGCCAGCACCCTTACTAGCGGGAGCGGAAATGAGCAGTTCTTC	CASTLTSGSGNEQFF
NA	TRBD1	TRBV7-9	TRBJ1-5	TGTGCCAGCAGCGCGTCGATCGGGACAGGGGGTGATCAGCCCCAGCATTTT	CASSASIGTGGDQPQHF
NA	TRBD1	TRBV28	TRBJ2-1	TGTGCCAGCAGTTCCCTGACAGGGACGAGGGATGAGCAGTTCTTC	CASSSLTGTRDEQFF
NA	NA	TRBV30	TRBJ1-2	TGTGCCCGCTTCCTAGGAGGCTACACCTTC	CARFLGGYTF
NA	NA	TRBV2	TRBJ1-5	TGTGCCAGCAGTGAATATTTTGGGGGACATAGCAATCAGCCCCAGCATTTT	CASSEYFGGHSNQPQHF
NA	NA	TRBV28	TRBJ2-1	TGTGCCAGCAGTTTATCGGGGGACTACAATGAGCAGTTCTTC	CASSLSGDYNEQFF
NA	NA	TRBV18	TRBJ2-3	TGTGCCAGCTCACCATTGCGGGCTAGTACAGATACGCAGTATTTT	CASSPLRASTDTQYF
NA	NA	TRBV7-2	TRBJ2-2	TGTGCCAGCAGCCGACGAGGCGGGGAGCTGTTTTTT	CASSRRGGELFF
few	NA	TRBV7-9	TRBJ1-1	TGTGCCAGCAGCTCCGCGGGGTCGACTGAAGCTTTCTTT	CASSSAGSTEAFF
NA	NA	TRBV2	TRBJ1-5	TGTGCCAGCAGCAGGGCGACTCAGCCCCAGCATTTT	CASSRATQPQHF
NA	NA	TRBV6-5	TRBJ2-1	TGTGCCAGCAGTTATGGGGGGGCCTCCTACAATGAGCAGTTCTTC	CASSYGGASYNEQFF
NA	TRBD2	TRBV29-1	TRBJ2-7	TGCAGCGTTGTAGGGACTAGCGGCGCCTTAGATCAGTACTTC	CSVVGTSGALDQYF
few	NA	TRBV29-1	TRBJ1-1	TGCAGCGTTGCTTTAGGTTGGGCCACTGAAGCTTTCTTT	CSVALGWATEAFF
NA	NA	TRBV25-1	TRBJ2-1	TGTGCCAGCAGTGGAGTGGATTCTAGCTCCTACAATGAGCAGTTCTTC	CASSGVDSSSYNEQFF
NA	TRBD2	TRBV7-9	TRBJ2-4	TGTGCCAGCAGCTTAGGGAGAGAGCGGGGGCTAGCCAAAAACATTCAGTACTTC	CASSLGRERGLAKNIQYF
NA	NA	TRBV27	TRBJ2-2	TGTGCCAGCAGCTCCTCGAGGAACACCGGGGAGCTGTTTTTT	CASSSSRNTGELFF
once	NA	TRBV7-3	TRBJ2-1	TGTGCCAGCAGCTTAAAGTCCGGGAGCTCCTACAATGAGCAGTTCTTC	CASSLKSGSSYNEQFF
once	NA	TRBV18	TRBJ2-2	TGTGCCAGCTCACCTCCCGGGGGCACCGGGGAGCTGTTTTTT	CASSPPGGTGELFF
NA	TRBD2	TRBV11-2	TRBJ2-5	TGTGCCAGCAGCTCCTTAGCGGGGAAAGAGACCCAGTACTTC	CASSSLAGKETQYF
NA	NA	TRBV4-2	TRBJ2-7	TGTGCCAGCAGCCACGAAAGGGAGATCAGTTACGAGCAGTACTTC	CASSHEREISYEQYF
NA	NA	TRBV7-2	TRBJ2-5	TGTGCCAGCAGCTTAGCCCAGGGCCGAGAGACCCAGTACTTC	CASSLAQGRETQYF
NA	NA	TRBV3-1/TRBV3-2	TRBJ1-4	TGTGCCAGCAGCCCCCCGCGCGCGCTGGGAGGTGAAAAACTGTTTTTT	CASSPPRALGGEKLFF
NA	TRBD2	TRBV10-2	TRBJ2-3	TGCGCCAGCAATATGCGGGGGACTAGCACAGATACGCAGTATTTT	CASNMRGTSTDTQYF
NA	NA	TRBV7-2	TRBJ1-1	TGTGCCAGCACCCCTGGGGAGATGAACACTGAAGCTTTCTTT	CASTPGEMNTEAFF
NA	NA	TRBV5-1	TRBJ2-6	TGCGCCAGCAGCTCGGGAACTGGGGCCAACGTCCTGACTTTC	CASSSGTGANVLTF
once	NA	TRBV2	TRBJ2-1	TGTGCCAGCAGTGAAAGGTCAGGGGACTACAATGAGCAGTTCTTC	CASSERSGDYNEQFF
NA	NA	TRBV2	TRBJ1-3	TGTGCCAGCAAGATCGGGGGCTCTGGAAACACCATATATTTT	CASKIGGSGNTIYF
NA	TRBD1	TRBV7-9	TRBJ1-2	TGTGCCAGCAGCTTAGAAGTGACAGGGGCGGGCTACACCTTC	CASSLEVTGAGYTF
many	NA	TRBV12-3/TRBV12-4	TRBJ2-5	TGTGCCAGCAGAGAACAGGGTCGGGAGACCCAGTACTTC	CASREQGRETQYF
NA	NA	TRBV5-4	TRBJ1-5	TGTGCCAGCAGCCAGGGTCTCAGCAATCAGCCCCAGCATTTT	CASSQGLSNQPQHF
NA	NA	TRBV7-9	TRBJ1-2	TGTGCCAGCAGCCTAGCAGGGGTACCCTATGGCTACACCTTC	CASSLAGVPYGYTF
NA	TRBD1	TRBV5-1	TRBJ2-1	TGCGCCAGCAGCTTAGGGGGCGCCTACAATGAGCAGTTCTTC	CASSLGGAYNEQFF
NA	TRBD2	TRBV3-1/TRBV3-2	TRBJ2-1	TGTGCCAGCGGCTTAGCGGGAGCGAATGAGCAGTTCTTC	CASGLAGANEQFF
NA	NA	TRBV28	TRBJ1-4	TGTGCCAGCAGTTCCGACCGTTCAGCAGGACTGTTTTTT	CASSSDRSAGLFF
NA	TRBD2	TRBV20-1	TRBJ2-5	TGCAGTGCTAGTTTCAGCGGGGTAGAGACCCAGTACTTC	CSASFSGVETQYF
NA	NA	TRBV18	TRBJ2-2	TGTGCCAGCTCACCAGGGGGCAGTACCGGGGAGCTGTTTTTT	CASSPGGSTGELFF
NA	TRBD1	TRBV18	TRBJ1-6	TGTGCCAGCTCACCACTGACAGGGGTCCCCTCACCCCTCCACTTT	CASSPLTGVPSPLHF
once	NA	TRBV19	TRBJ1-2	TGTGCCAGCCTCGACTCGACAGGACACGCTAACTATGGCTACACCTTC	CASLDSTGHANYGYTF
NA	NA	TRBV19	TRBJ2-2	TGTGCCAGTAGTATAGGCCAGCGAGGAGGGGAGCTGTTTTTT	CASSIGQRGGELFF
NA	NA	TRBV12-3/TRBV12-4	TRBJ1-1	TGTGCCAGCAGAACAAGACAGAACACTGAAGCTTTCTTT	CASRTRQNTEAFF
NA	NA	TRBV2	TRBJ1-1	TGTGCCAGCGTAAAACAGGGTATGACTGAAGCTTTCTTT	CASVKQGMTEAFF
NA	NA	TRBV29-1	TRBJ1-5	TGCAGCGTCAGTGACCCGGAGAATTGGCAGGGGCCCCAGCATTTT	CSVSDPENWQGPQHF
once	NA	TRBV5-8	TRBJ2-7	TGTGCCAGCAGCTCTCCCTACGAGCAGTACTTC	CASSSPYEQYF
NA	TRBD1	TRBV9	TRBJ2-2	TGTGCCAGCAGCGTAGCTACTCGGGACAGGAACACCGGGGAGCTGTTTTTT	CASSVATRDRNTGELFF
NA	NA	TRBV7-9	TRBJ1-1	TGTGCCAGCAGCTTGGACAGCCATTATGGAACTGAAGCTTTCTTT	CASSLDSHYGTEAFF
NA	NA	TRBV15	TRBJ1-2	TGTGCCACCAGCAGAGATCCGGGGGGCAACGGCTACACCTTC	CATSRDPGGNGYTF
NA	NA	TRBV7-3	TRBJ2-5	TGTGCCAGCAGCTTAAGTTCTAGTAGGGGCCAAGAGACCCAGTACTTC	CASSLSSSRGQETQYF
once	NA	TRBV3-1/TRBV3-2	TRBJ1-1	TGTGCCGCAAAACCGGGACACGAGAACACTGAAGCTTTCTTT	CAAKPGHENTEAFF
NA	NA	TRBV18	TRBJ2-3	TGTGCCAGCTCGAGAACAGAAGATACGCAGTATTTT	CASSRTEDTQYF